Reported below is one T cell receptor beta chain. Its target is not known. V lost 6 bases and J 11 bases, leaving 25 bases between the germline ends. Germline CDR1 reads MDHEN; CDR2 reads SYDVKM. The CDR3 covers 15 residues. A multiplex PCR was run with 60 Vbeta primers and 13 Jbeta primers. Generated by immunoSEQ multiplex PCR, the TCRdb table keeps only in-frame clones and is missing some. The sample data list about 46,000 clones. These data belong to a study of cytomegalovirus exposure and HLA in healthy donors. Study findings and constraints: Upon later analysis, HLA-associated TCR beta chains proved more clonally expanded than other, equally common chains.

The chain joins TRBV28 to TRBJ1-1; tentatively, D is TRBD1 (6 bases). The sequence came from a woman between 40 and 55 years old in good health and CMV-seronegative. Input material: PBMCs. The chain's CDR3 is CASRAATGTRLGAFF. In DNA, the CDR3 is TGTGCCAGCAGAGCTGCGACCGGGACACGGCTTGGGGCTTTCTTT.